A single sample gave rise to the 24 T cell receptor beta chains below, sequenced in a study of cytomegalovirus exposure and HLA in healthy donors. The primer mix had 60 Vbeta and 13 Jbeta primers. The repertoire was sequenced with immunoSEQ multiplex PCR; TCRdb's copy has only in-frame clones and lacks some. This repertoire shows around 150,000 clones, approximately 80% found once; its top ten account for 2% to 3%. Material: PBMCs. The receptors shown here come from a man between 45 and 60 years old in good health and CMV-seronegative.

This rearrangement joins TRBV7-3 to TRBJ2-1, with 9 positions matching TRBD1. The CDR3 contains 16 residues. J lost 1 base, V lost 1 base, and 2 bases had no gene match. Germline lookup yields CDR1 SGHTA and CDR2 FQGTGA. The CDR3 DNA follows: TGTGCCAGCAGCTTAAAAGGGACAGGGTCCTACAATGAGCAGTTCTTC. This translates into CASSLKGTGSYNEQFF.

CDR3 residues: CASSHGNLDRPNSYEQYF. The DNA for the CDR3 is TGTGCCAGCAGCCACGGAAATCTCGACAGGCCCAACTCCTACGAGCAGTACTTC. V usage is TRBV7-2 and J usage is TRBJ2-7; D is perhaps TRBD1 (6 bases). V lost 5 bases, J lost 0 bases, and 23 bases lay in between. This CDR3 is built from 18 residues. The germline V gene encodes CDR1 SGHTA and CDR2 FQGNSA.

The gene calls are TRBV7-9 and TRBJ1-1; D call uncertain. The CDR3 length is 12 residues. CDR1 is SEHNR and CDR2 is FQNEAQ in the germline V gene (reference sequence). V was cut by 6 bases and J by 4 bases, with 9 bases left in between. Here the CDR3 reads CASRTSGTEAFF. CDR3 in DNA: TGTGCCAGCAGAACCTCCGGCACTGAAGCTTTCTTT.

The V call is TRBV5-1, the J call TRBJ2-3; no firm D call. Trimming took 1 base from V and 2 from J, leaving 20 bases between them. The CDR3 extends over 18 amino acids. Germline-derived CDR1 and CDR2 are SGHRS and YFSETQ. CDR3 sequence: CASSLTPRIPTDTDTQYF. For the CDR3, the DNA is TGCGCCAGCAGCTTGACCCCGCGGATCCCGACCGACACAGATACGCAGTATTTT.

The chain is built from TRBV7-9 and TRBJ1-1, with a tentative D call TRBD1 (6 bases). V was trimmed by 0 bases and J by 1 base, leaving 12 bases between them. The CDR3 has 16 residues. Germline V gene lookup returns CDR1 SEHNR and CDR2 FQNEAQ (reference sequence). CDR3 amino acids: CASSLARSTGNTEAFF. In nucleotides, the CDR3 is TGTGCCAGCAGCTTAGCGCGGTCGACAGGGAACACTGAAGCTTTCTTT. Full variable domain (missing parts from reference TRBV7-9 and TRBJ1-1): DTGVSQNPRHKITKRGQNVTFRCDPISEHNRLYWYRQTLGQGPEFLTYFQNEAQLEKSRLLSDRFSAERPKGSFSTLEIQRTEQGDSAMYLCASSLARSTGNTEAFFGQGTRLTVV.

CDR3 region: CASSVELGLLTDTQYF. CDR3 sequence (DNA): TGTGCCAGCAGCGTAGAATTGGGACTACTCACAGATACGCAGTATTTT. The rearrangement links TRBV9 to TRBJ2-3, with TRBD2 matching over 7 bases. Germline CDR1 is SGDLS and CDR2 is YYNGEE. The CDR3 has 16 residues. V lost 0 bases to trimming and J lost 2 bases; unmatched junction nucleotides: 6.

The CDR3 loop reads CASSSRTGLSYEQYF. The DNA of the CDR3 is TGTGCCAGCAGCTCCCGGACAGGCCTCTCCTACGAGCAGTACTTC. The V call is TRBV5-5, the J call TRBJ2-7; 7 bases line up with TRBD1. V lost 3 bases, J lost 0 bases, and 6 bases stayed unmatched. From germline, CDR1 is SGHKS and CDR2 YYEKEE (reference sequence). The CDR3 is 15 amino acids.

About this clone itself: Germline is not matched at one junction end, which may reflect a read error. V gene TRBV18 combines with J gene TRBJ2-7; 8 bases are a match to TRBD2. Germline V gene lookup returns CDR1 KGHSH and CDR2 LQKENI. The CDR3 sequence is 16 residues long. The CDR3: CASSPGFGTSSSEQYF. The CDR3 DNA follows: TGTGCCAGCTCACCAGGTTTCGGGACTAGTTCCTCCGAGCAGTACTTC.

The V call is TRBV28, the J call TRBJ2-5, with 9 bases fitting TRBD1. CDR3 size: 15 residues. Germline V lookup: CDR1 MDHEN, CDR2 SYDVKM. V was pared by 4 bases and J by 5 bases, with 8 bases of the junction left unmatched. The CDR3 DNA follows: TGTGCCAGCAGTTCCTCGACAGGGGGGTTGGAGACCCAGTACTTC. Translation gives CASSSSTGGLETQYF.

The CDR3 spells CASSYSGEGNTEAFF. The CDR3 coding sequence is TGTGCCAGCAGTTACTCGGGGGAGGGTAACACTGAAGCTTTCTTT. V usage is TRBV6-6 and J usage is TRBJ1-1, with a weak D call TRBD1 (5 bases). CDR1 and CDR2 from the germline V gene are MNHNY and SVGAGI (reference sequence). V dropped 0 bases and J dropped 2 bases, with 10 bases sitting between them. The CDR3 covers 15 residues.

The chain is built from TRBV9 and TRBJ1-2; D ambiguous. The V and J ends lost 0 bases and 8 bases respectively, with 8 bases between them. Germline lookup yields CDR1 SGDLS and CDR2 YYNGEE. This CDR3 comprises 12 residues. The CDR3 coding sequence is TGTGCCAGCAGCGTAGGGTCGGAGGGCTACACCTTC. Protein product: CASSVGSEGYTF.

V gene TRBV6-5 combines with J gene TRBJ2-7; 7 nucleotides match TRBD2. V gave up 5 bases and J gave up 1 base; unmatched junction bases: 8. Germline V CDR1 and CDR2: MNHEY, SVGAGI. CDR3 size: 15 residues. CDR3 loop: CASSPAGDGSYEQYF. In nucleotides, the CDR3 is TGTGCCAGCAGTCCCGCGGGGGACGGTTCCTACGAGCAGTACTTC.

The chain links TRBV18 to TRBJ1-1; 10 bases align to TRBD1. CDR3 length: 15 residues. V was pared by 5 bases and J by 1 base, with 4 bases of the junction left unmatched. CDR1 KGHSH and CDR2 LQKENI come from the germline V gene. Here the CDR3 DNA reads TGTGCCAGCTCATACGGGACAGGGGCGAACACTGAAGCTTTCTTT. It is translated as CASSYGTGANTEAFF.

This clone appeared a few times. This chain joins TRBV6-1 and TRBJ1-2; TRBD1 matches 11 bases. Germline CDR1 and CDR2: MNHNS and SASEGT. The junction had 9 bases not matched to a gene; V was cut back by 3 bases and J by 3 bases. The CDR3 has 17 amino acids. CDR3: CASSEWGQGGAHYGYTF. The CDR3 nucleotides are TGTGCCAGCAGTGAGTGGGGACAGGGGGGGGCCCACTATGGCTACACCTTC.

The chain links TRBV5-4 to TRBJ1-1; D ambiguous. CDR3 length: 12 residues. The germline V gene encodes CDR1 SGHNT and CDR2 YYREEE (reference sequence). The V end lost 4 bases, the J end lost 6 bases, and 10 bases lay between the germline ends. This chain's CDR3 is CASSPGIPEAFF. The CDR3 nucleotides are TGTGCCAGCAGCCCTGGCATTCCTGAAGCTTTCTTT. Using reference TRBV5-4 and TRBJ1-1 for the parts outside the CDR3, the full variable domain is ETGVTQSPTHLIKTRGQQVTLRCSSQSGHNTVSWYQQALGQGPQFIFQYYREEENGRGNFPPRFSGLQFPNYSSELNVNALELDDSALYLCASSPGIPEAFFGQGTRLTVV.

This clone was counted a few times. The J gene is TRBJ2-2, the V gene TRBV9; TRBD1 agrees at 7 bases. Germline CDR1 reads SGDLS; CDR2 reads YYNGEE. The V segment lost 4 bases and the J segment 7 bases; nucleotides outside the gene matches: 13. The CDR3 is 16 amino acids. The CDR3 reads CASSPRGQMTDGELFF. The CDR3 bases are TGTGCCAGCAGCCCACGGGGACAGATGACGGACGGGGAGCTGTTTTTT.

The chain joins TRBV28 to TRBJ1-2, with no clear D. CDR1 is MDHEN and CDR2 is SYDVKM in the germline V gene. The V end was cut by 3 bases, the J end by 5 bases, with 10 bases between. The CDR3 covers 13 residues. The CDR3 region has the DNA TGTGCCAGCAGTTTCGGGGATAGGTATGGCTACACCTTC. Translation gives CASSFGDRYGYTF.

The chain combines TRBV27 with TRBJ1-4, with TRBD1 identical over 9 bases. The germline V gene encodes CDR1 MNHEY and CDR2 SMNVEV (reference sequence). The length of the CDR3 is 20 residues. The J segment lost 0 bases and the V segment lost 6 bases, leaving 17 bases of the junction unmatched. The chain's CDR3 is CASSFIPGQGVGATNEKLFF. CDR3 nucleotide sequence: TGTGCCAGCAGCTTTATACCGGGACAGGGAGTTGGTGCAACTAATGAAAAACTGTTTTTT.

The rearrangement uses TRBV5-1 and TRBJ2-2, with TRBD2 identical over 10 bases. CDR3 size: 16 residues. Germline CDR1 SGHRS, CDR2 YFSETQ. Trimming took 0 bases from V and 6 from J; bases not matched to a gene: 5. CDR3 amino acids: CASSLDPSGGSGELFF. The DNA for the CDR3 is TGCGCCAGCAGCTTGGATCCTAGCGGGGGATCCGGGGAGCTGTTTTTT.

V and J are TRBV5-4 and TRBJ1-1; tentative D call: TRBD1 (6 bases). This CDR3 has 15 amino acids. Germline CDR1 and CDR2: SGHNT and YYREEE (reference sequence). V was trimmed by 0 bases and J by 11 bases, leaving 20 bases between them. In DNA form, the CDR3 reads TGTGCCAGCAGCTTGGACCGGGGGGCCCGAATTGCGGCTTTCTTT. Translation: CASSLDRGARIAAFF.

This clone was seen once. The chain is built from TRBV5-1 and TRBJ2-3, with no clear D. From germline, CDR1 is SGHRS and CDR2 YFSETQ. The CDR3 length is 16 residues. V lost 4 bases, J lost 3 bases, and 18 bases lay in between. The CDR3 coding sequence is TGCGCCAGCAGCCCGAGGAGTTTACCACCTACAGATACGCAGTATTTT. Translating gives CASSPRSLPPTDTQYF.

This clone was counted only a few times. The chain employs TRBV5-1 and TRBJ2-5, with 8 bases matching TRBD1. The DNA end favors TRBJ2-7, so the J call may be wrong. Germline V gene data show CDR1 as SGHRS and CDR2 as YFSETQ. This CDR3 has 15 amino acids. The CDR3 region has the DNA TGCGCCAGCAGCTTGGCAGGGGGCACCTCCTACGAGCAGTACTTC. Translated: CASSLAGGTSYEQYF.

The CDR3 loop is CASSRQGPYNEQFF. The CDR3 DNA follows: TGTGCCAGCAGCAGACAAGGTCCTTACAATGAGCAGTTCTTC. J is TRBJ2-1 and V is TRBV27; D unresolved. CDR3 size: 14 residues. V lost 6 bases to trimming and J lost 4 bases, with 13 bases between them. Germline V gives CDR1 MNHEY, CDR2 SMNVEV (reference sequence).

The count of this clone is one. V and J are TRBV7-2 and TRBJ2-7; possibly TRBD1 for D (6 bases). Trimming stripped 3 bases from V and 1 base from J, with 7 bases between. Germline-derived CDR1 and CDR2 are SGHTA and FQGNSA. This CDR3 has 13 amino acids. DNA for the CDR3: TGTGCCAGCAGCTTCGGACAGTCCTACGAGCAGTACTTC. It codes for CASSFGQSYEQYF.